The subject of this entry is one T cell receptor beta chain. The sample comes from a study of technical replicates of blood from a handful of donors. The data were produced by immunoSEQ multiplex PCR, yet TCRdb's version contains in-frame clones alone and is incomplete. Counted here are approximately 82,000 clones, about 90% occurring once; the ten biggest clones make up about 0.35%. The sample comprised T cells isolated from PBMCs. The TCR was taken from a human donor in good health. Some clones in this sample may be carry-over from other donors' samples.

DNA for the CDR3: TGTGCCAGCAGTTATGCAGGGAACACTGAAGCTTTCTTT. It encodes CASSYAGNTEAFF. This sequence joins TRBV6-6 and TRBJ1-1; no reliable D call. V shed 3 bases and J shed 1 base, with 6 bases lying between them. The CDR3 runs 13 residues. CDR1 and CDR2 (germline): MNHNY, SVGAGI (reference sequence).